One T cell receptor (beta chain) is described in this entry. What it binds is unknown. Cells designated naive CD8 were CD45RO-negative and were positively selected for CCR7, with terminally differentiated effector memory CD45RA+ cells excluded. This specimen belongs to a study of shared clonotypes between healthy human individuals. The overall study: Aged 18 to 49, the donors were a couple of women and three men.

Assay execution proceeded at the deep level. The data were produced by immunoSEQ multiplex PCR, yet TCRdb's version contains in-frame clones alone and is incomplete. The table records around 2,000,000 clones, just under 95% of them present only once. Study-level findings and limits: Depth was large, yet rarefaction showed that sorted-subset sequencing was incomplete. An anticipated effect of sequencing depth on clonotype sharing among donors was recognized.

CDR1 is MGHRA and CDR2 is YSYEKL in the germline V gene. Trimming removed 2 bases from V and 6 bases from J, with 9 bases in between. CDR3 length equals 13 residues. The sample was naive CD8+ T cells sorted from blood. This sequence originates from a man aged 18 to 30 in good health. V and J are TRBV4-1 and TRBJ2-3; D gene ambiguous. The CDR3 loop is CASSQPGQDTQYF. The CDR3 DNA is TGCGCCAGCAGCCAACCTGGTCAGGATACGCAGTATTTT.